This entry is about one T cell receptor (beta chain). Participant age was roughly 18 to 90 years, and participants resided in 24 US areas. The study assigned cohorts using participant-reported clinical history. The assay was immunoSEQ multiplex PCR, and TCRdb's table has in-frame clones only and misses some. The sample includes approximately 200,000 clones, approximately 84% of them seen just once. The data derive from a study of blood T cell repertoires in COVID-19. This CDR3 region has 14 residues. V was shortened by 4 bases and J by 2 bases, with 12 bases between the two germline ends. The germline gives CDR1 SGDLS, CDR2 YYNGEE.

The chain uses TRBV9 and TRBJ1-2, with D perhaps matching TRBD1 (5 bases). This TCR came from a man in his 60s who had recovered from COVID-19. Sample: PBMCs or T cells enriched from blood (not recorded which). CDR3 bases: TGTGCCAGCAGCCCCTTGACAGTCAACTATGGCTACACCTTC. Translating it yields CASSPLTVNYGYTF.